The clone carrying this T cell receptor beta chain came up many times. Sequencing was performed with immunoSEQ multiplex PCR; in TCRdb, only in-frame clones are kept and a portion is missing. The data contain some 160,000 clones, more than 75% of them singletons. These data come from a study of blood T cell repertoires in COVID-19. For the study at large: Samples taken during acute and convalescent COVID-19 were collected in the United States, Italy and Spain.

Germline assignment: CDR1 LGHNA and CDR2 YNFKEQ. The CDR3 length is 14 residues. The V segment lost 5 bases and the J segment 6 bases; nucleotides outside the gene matches: 7. This TCR came from a man aged 55 to 70 with acute or convalescent COVID-19. This rearrangement joins TRBV4-2 to TRBJ1-2; TRBD1 matches 9 bases. The source material was peripheral blood. As DNA, the CDR3 is TGTGCCAGCAGCTTCCCCGGGACAGGGAATGGCTACACCTTC. Protein sequence: CASSFPGTGNGYTF.